The entry below gives a single T cell receptor (beta chain) sequence along with its context. Caucasian, healthy and from Russia, the donors were aged between about 6 and 100. The authors isolated at least 7 million PBMCs per sample. This sample was taken from a study of blood T cells in healthy people across ages. Whole-study context: With template switching, about one barcoded beta molecule was captured per two T cells.

Sample-barcoded 5' priming and a J-beta primer mix drove a second PCR of about 6 to 11 cycles. TCRdb called the 5' RACE reads again in MiXCR, with one record for every CDR3 protein. The sample includes approximately 900,000 distinct CDR3 sequences, approximately 32% of them seen just once. This same sample was also taken into another study, of T cells of mothers and their children. This second study says: It was through the M1S primer of the second PCR that sample barcodes and 2-4 random nucleotides were added.

The source material was blood. The receptor's source is a woman aged 40 to 50 in good health.

The CDR3, as DNA: TGTGCCAGCAGTCATCAGGGGGGTAATCAGCCCCAGCATTTT. This encodes CASSHQGGNQPQHF. The rearrangement links TRBV6-2 or TRBV6-3 to TRBJ1-5, with 7 bases matching TRBD1. With V trimmed by 5 bases and J by 4 bases, 5 bases remained unmatched. The CDR3 extends over 14 amino acids. Germline CDR1 and CDR2: MNHEY and SVGEGT.